This T cell receptor (beta chain) was captured in a study of blood T cell repertoires in COVID-19. Across the study: Italy, Spain and the United States were the sources of the convalescent and acute COVID-19 samples. T cells, B-cell-depleted T cells, or PBMCs supplied cDNA or gDNA.

Authors' data handling: Amplification from reference gene primers served as the basis for estimated nucleated cell counts. Here immunoSEQ multiplex PCR was the method, and the copy in TCRdb shows in-frame clones only, minus some. That table supplies the V and J calls and clone size; D and trimming were determined from the DNA. The profile shows 70,000 or so clones, approximately 89% of them singletons. The J segment lost 3 bases and the V segment lost 1 base, leaving 6 bases of the junction unmatched. The V gene's germline CDR1 is LGHNT and CDR2 FRNRAP. CDR3 size: 16 residues. This receptor was obtained from a woman older than 75 with active or convalescent COVID-19. Sequencing used peripheral blood. V usage is TRBV12-5 and J usage is TRBJ1-5; TRBD1 matches at 7 bases. CDR3 nucleotides: TGTGCTAGTGGTTTGGAAAGACAGGGACTCAATCAGCCCCAGCATTTT. This codes for CASGLERQGLNQPQHF.